The 27 T cell receptor beta chains reported below all come from one sample, sequenced in a study of long-term antiretroviral therapy in people with HIV. An immunoSEQ assay, version v3.0, was performed at survey level. Assay: immunoSEQ multiplex PCR; the TCRdb copy retains only in-frame clones and omits some. Of 25,000 to 30,000 clones listed, roughly 84% were seen once; the top ten hold around 6%. The sample was unsorted PBMCs, taken 0.4 years after starting antiretroviral therapy. The source is a man in his late teens or twenties with HIV.

V and J are TRBV7-2 and TRBJ1-1, with 7 bases fitting TRBD1. Germline lookup yields CDR1 SGHTA and CDR2 FQGNSA. CDR3 size: 14 residues. V shed 5 bases and J 8 bases; nucleotides not matched to a gene: 11. As DNA, the CDR3 is TGTGCCAGCAGCACAACAGGGGCCATGGAAGAAGCTTTCTTT. This encodes CASSTTGAMEEAFF.

This chain joins TRBV4-3 and TRBJ1-1; D is uncertain. Trimming removed 4 bases from V and 6 bases from J, with 15 bases in between. This CDR3 is built from 14 residues. CDR1 is LGHNA, CDR2 YSLEER, per germline. The CDR3 reads CASSLTRLRPEAFF. In DNA, the CDR3 is TGCGCCAGCAGCCTGACACGGCTAAGGCCTGAAGCTTTCTTT.

The CDR3: CASSLASYYEQYF. The CDR3 nucleotides are TGTGCCAGCAGCTTAGCGTCTTACTACGAGCAGTACTTC. This chain uses TRBV7-9 with TRBJ2-7; no firm D call. Germline CDR1 and CDR2: SEHNR and FQNEAQ (reference sequence). The CDR3 contains 13 residues. Deletions cut 0 bases from V and 3 bases from J, with 6 bases between.

The chain has TRBV5-6 and TRBJ2-5; the D is unclear. The germline V gene has CDR1 SGHDT and CDR2 YYEEEE. With 4 bases removed from V and 5 bases from J, the gap between germline ends came to 15 bases. The CDR3 covers 14 residues. In DNA form, the CDR3 reads TGTGCCAGCAGCCCGAACCAGATAGGGGAGACCCAGTACTTC. It specifies CASSPNQIGETQYF.

This clone was counted a few times. This chain joins TRBV4-1 and TRBJ2-7; D gene ambiguous. Trimming removed 0 bases from V and 6 bases from J, with 9 bases in between. Germline values: CDR1 MGHRA, CDR2 YSYEKL. The CDR3 is 13 residues long. CDR3 sequence reads: CASSQEAGIEQYF. CDR3 nucleotides: TGCGCCAGCAGCCAAGAGGCCGGCATCGAGCAGTACTTC.

The chain has TRBV27 and TRBJ1-2; 7 bases agree with TRBD1. V was pared by 4 bases and J by 8 bases, with 13 bases of the junction left unmatched. Germline lookup yields CDR1 MNHEY and CDR2 SMNVEV (reference sequence). There are 15 residues in the CDR3. The CDR3 is CASSYTRDSRYGYTF. The CDR3 nucleotides are TGTGCCAGCAGTTACACCCGGGACAGCCGATACGGCTACACCTTC.

The V gene is TRBV4-1, the J gene TRBJ1-2, with a possible D match to TRBD1 (6 bases). Germline CDR1 is MGHRA and CDR2 is YSYEKL. Trimming stripped 0 bases from V and 6 bases from J, with 11 bases between. CDR3 size: 14 residues. Written as DNA, the CDR3 is TGCGCCAGCAGCCAAGATGGGGGACAAAATGGCTACACCTTC. Amino acid sequence: CASSQDGGQNGYTF.

DNA of the CDR3: TGCAGCGTTGAGGTTACTAGCGGGAGGGCCGGGGATGAGCAGTTCTTC. As protein: CSVEVTSGRAGDEQFF. The chain recombines TRBV29-1 with TRBJ2-1; TRBD2 matches 13 bases. This CDR3 has 16 amino acids. The V gene end was trimmed by 3 bases and the J gene end by 8 bases; junction bases not matched to a gene: 10. Germline V gene sequence: CDR1 SQVTM, CDR2 ANQGSEA.

V and J are TRBV6-1 and TRBJ1-5; D might be TRBD1 (5 bases). Germline V gene sequence: CDR1 MNHNS, CDR2 SASEGT. Trimming took 3 bases from V and 3 from J, leaving 15 bases between them. The CDR3 has 16 amino acids. This chain's CDR3 is CASSEIRVGINQPQHF. The CDR3 DNA follows: TGTGCCAGCAGTGAGATCAGGGTTGGGATCAATCAGCCCCAGCATTTT.

The table lists this clone with a few counts. V and J are TRBV2 and TRBJ1-5; 8 positions agree with TRBD1. The CDR3 totals 14 residues. The V segment lost 5 bases and the J segment 4 bases; nucleotides outside the gene matches: 4. CDR1 SNHLY and CDR2 FYNNEI come from the germline V gene. CDR3 in amino acids: CASSTDRGNQPQHF. The CDR3 bases are TGTGCCAGCAGTACCGACAGGGGAAATCAGCCCCAGCATTTT.

The rearrangement links TRBV19 to TRBJ1-1; D not resolved. Per germline, CDR1 LNHDA and CDR2 SQIVND (reference sequence). CDR3 length equals 14 residues. V lost 6 bases and J 1 base, leaving 12 bases between the germline ends. The CDR3 protein is CASRDIRQNTEAFF. Here the CDR3 DNA reads TGTGCCAGTAGAGACATTAGACAGAACACTGAAGCTTTCTTT.

The CDR3 DNA reads as TGCGCCAGCAGCACTATTCGTCATTTCAATCAGCCCCAGCATTTT. This encodes CASSTIRHFNQPQHF. The rearrangement links TRBV4-1 to TRBJ1-5, with D unresolved. Trimming stripped 5 bases from V and 3 bases from J, with 14 bases between. Germline CDR1 MGHRA, CDR2 YSYEKL. The CDR3 has 15 residues.

This sequence joins TRBV19 and TRBJ1-5; 7 bases fit TRBD1. This CDR3 contains 15 residues. Germline V gene data show CDR1 as LNHDA and CDR2 as SQIVND (reference sequence). V gave up 1 base and J gave up 4 bases; unmatched junction bases: 4. The CDR3 DNA follows: TGTGCCAGTAGTATAGGAGGGGGCGGAAATCAGCCCCAGCATTTT. It encodes CASSIGGGGNQPQHF. Variable domain in full (rest from reference TRBV19 and TRBJ1-5): DGGITQSPKYLFRKEGQNVTLSCEQNLNHDAMYWYRQDPGQGLRLIYYSQIVNDFQKGDIAEGYSVSREKKESFPLTVTSAQKNPTAFYLCASSIGGGGNQPQHFGDGTRLSIL.

The chain combines TRBV5-6 with TRBJ2-1, with 9 nucleotides matching TRBD1. V was clipped by 2 bases and J by 5 bases; unmatched bases: 5. This CDR3 has 15 residues. From germline, CDR1 is SGHDT and CDR2 YYEEEE. The CDR3 spells CASSFSRDRDNEQFF. In DNA form, the CDR3 reads TGTGCCAGCAGCTTTTCACGGGACAGGGACAATGAGCAGTTCTTC.

This chain connects TRBV5-1 to TRBJ1-1; possible D gene TRBD1, 6 bases. Deletions cut 1 base from V and 4 bases from J, with 11 bases between. The CDR3 runs 14 residues. The germline CDR1 and CDR2 sequences are SGHRS and YFSETQ. The CDR3 coding sequence is TGCGCCAGCAGCTTGCTCAGGGGCGGCACTGAAGCTTTCTTT. This gives the protein CASSLLRGGTEAFF.

V and J are TRBV7-6 and TRBJ1-1; the D is unclear. Germline assignment: CDR1 SGHVS and CDR2 FNYEAQ. This CDR3 is 13 amino acids long. With 4 bases removed from V and 1 base from J, the gap between germline ends came to 7 bases. The CDR3 loop is CASSSGKNTEAFF. For the CDR3, the DNA is TGTGCCAGCAGCTCCGGGAAGAACACTGAAGCTTTCTTT.

The V gene is TRBV19, the J gene TRBJ1-2; D possibly corresponds to TRBD1 (6 bases). The V and J ends lost 3 bases and 3 bases respectively, with 17 bases between them. Germline CDR1 is LNHDA and CDR2 is SQIVND (reference sequence). This CDR3 comprises 16 residues. CDR3 bases: TGTGCCAGTAGTATTGGGCCAGGGGCCTCGTACTATGGCTACACCTTC. Protein product: CASSIGPGASYYGYTF.

This chain links TRBV6-6 with TRBJ1-1; D perhaps matches TRBD1 (5 bases). Germline V gives CDR1 MNHNY, CDR2 SVGAGI (reference sequence). The V end was cut by 2 bases, the J end by 0 bases, with 13 bases between. The CDR3 extends over 16 amino acids. This CDR3 is CASSYEPRQLNTEAFF. The CDR3 DNA reads as TGTGCCAGCAGTTACGAACCCCGACAGTTGAACACTGAAGCTTTCTTT.

V and J are TRBV27 and TRBJ1-1; D unclear. The CDR3 length is 13 residues. Trimming took 3 bases from V and 1 from J, leaving 6 bases between them. Germline V gives CDR1 MNHEY, CDR2 SMNVEV (reference sequence). CDR3: CASSFVENTEAFF. DNA of the CDR3: TGTGCCAGCAGTTTCGTTGAGAACACTGAAGCTTTCTTT.

This chain links TRBV28 with TRBJ1-4; D not resolved. Deletions cut 8 bases from V and 0 bases from J, with 10 bases between. Per germline, CDR1 MDHEN and CDR2 SYDVKM. The CDR3 is 14 amino acids. The DNA for the CDR3 is TGTGCCAGCGTGACCCGAGCAACTAATGAAAAACTGTTTTTT. This codes for CASVTRATNEKLFF.

The DNA for the CDR3 is TGTGCCAGCAGCACCTACCCCAGGGACGAGCAGTACTTC. This translates into CASSTYPRDEQYF. This sequence joins TRBV9 and TRBJ2-7; D might be TRBD1 (5 bases). CDR3 length: 13 residues. V dropped 4 bases and J dropped 5 bases, with 13 bases sitting between them. Germline V gives CDR1 SGDLS, CDR2 YYNGEE.

J is TRBJ2-7 and V is TRBV5-6; tentatively, D is TRBD1 or TRBD2 (6 bases each). The CDR3 spans 14 residues. CDR1 SGHDT and CDR2 YYEEEE come from the germline V gene. Deletions cut 1 base from V and 3 bases from J, with 11 bases between. This CDR3 reads CASSLRRGDYEQYF. The CDR3 nucleotides read TGTGCCAGCAGCTTGAGGAGGGGGGACTACGAGCAGTACTTC.

Of note for this clone: This could be a read error, since a much larger clone is one nucleotide away. The V and J genes are TRBV5-4 and TRBJ1-1; 8 bases agree with TRBD1. Germline V gene sequence: CDR1 SGHNT, CDR2 YYREEE (reference sequence). The V gene end was trimmed by 2 bases and the J gene end by 1 base; junction bases not matched to a gene: 4. This CDR3 comprises 15 residues. CDR3 loop: CASSLDGTGNTEAFF. In nucleotides, the CDR3 is TGTGCCAGCAGCTTAGATGGGACAGGGAACACTGAAGCTTTCTTT.

This clone was seen only a few times. The gene calls are TRBV6-6 and TRBJ2-7, with D perhaps assigned TRBD1 or TRBD2 (6 bases each). CDR1 and CDR2 (germline): MNHNY, SVGAGI (reference sequence). The CDR3 runs to 13 residues. The ends were cut back, 1 base at V and 5 bases at J, with 9 bases in the middle. The CDR3 DNA reads as TGTGCCAGCAGTTACTGGGGGGCTGACGAGCAGTACTTC. Residues: CASSYWGADEQYF.

The chain uses TRBV11-2 and TRBJ2-7, with D hard to call. Per the germline V gene, CDR1 is SGHAT and CDR2 is FQNNGV. The CDR3 totals 12 residues. V lost 5 bases and J lost 2, with 7 bases in between. The chain's CDR3 is CASSPVPYEQYF. As DNA, the CDR3 is TGTGCCAGCAGCCCCGTCCCCTACGAGCAGTACTTC.

This chain links TRBV5-1 with TRBJ1-2; TRBD1 is a possible D gene (5 bases). CDR1 is SGHRS and CDR2 is YFSETQ in the germline V gene. The CDR3 covers 12 residues. V lost 9 bases and J 8 bases, leaving 17 bases between the germline ends. CDR3 bases: TGCGCCACCCTCGACAGCGTCGGGGGCTACACCTTC. It is translated as CATLDSVGGYTF.

The rearrangement links TRBV19 to TRBJ1-2, with TRBD1 matching over 8 bases. CDR3 length equals 15 residues. J was trimmed by 6 bases and V by 5 bases; bases with no gene match: 11. Per germline, CDR1 LNHDA and CDR2 SQIVND (reference sequence). This CDR3 is CASSLPRDRSDGYTF. CDR3 sequence (DNA): TGTGCCAGTAGTCTCCCCCGGGACAGGAGTGATGGCTACACCTTC.